Below, 22 T cell receptor beta chains from the same sample are listed, as sequenced in a study of blood T cells in healthy people across ages. The authors ran a second PCR of roughly 7 to 11 cycles using a sample-barcoded 5' primer and a J-beta primer mix. One entry per CDR3 protein, called by TCRdb with MiXCR from the 5' RACE reads. The repertoire holds approximately 790,000 distinct CDR3 sequences, with approximately 65% as singletons. Material for sequencing was blood. These TCRs come from a man aged 25-40 years in good health.

About this clonotype itself: One base away lies a much larger clone, so this may be a sequencing read error. The rearrangement uses TRBV7-2 and TRBJ2-5, with a weak D call TRBD1 (5 bases). CDR3 length equals 14 residues. Germline assignment: CDR1 SGHTA and CDR2 FQGNSA. DNA for the CDR3: TGTGCCAGCAACTTAGGGGCAGGGCAAGAGACCCAGTACTTC. It yields the protein CASNLGAGQETQYF.

The V and J genes are TRBV25-1 and TRBJ2-7; D may match TRBD1 or TRBD2 (6 bases each). Germline V CDR1 and CDR2: MGHDK, SYGVNS. Trimming cost V 4 bases and J 3 bases, with 16 bases left between them. The CDR3 runs 15 residues. CDR3 bases: TGTGCCAGCAGTGCCGCCAGGGGAGGCAACTACGAGCAGTACTTC. The encoded protein is CASSAARGGNYEQYF.

The chain uses TRBV5-1 and TRBJ2-1, with 8 bases fitting TRBD2. Germline trimming cut 2 bases from V and 8 bases from J; bases unmatched to any gene: 6. Germline CDR1 is SGHRS and CDR2 is YFSETQ. The CDR3 has 14 amino acids. In nucleotides, the CDR3 is TGCGCCAGCAGCTTCGGGGGGGCGGATCATGAGCAGTTCTTC. It yields the protein CASSFGGADHEQFF.

The J gene is TRBJ1-4, the V gene TRBV15; the D is unclear. This CDR3 region has 17 residues. The germline gives CDR1 LNHNV, CDR2 YYDKDF (reference sequence). V shed 4 bases and J shed 3 bases, with 18 bases lying between them. The CDR3 DNA sequence: TGTGCCACCAGCATACCTTGGACCGATAAGTCTAATGAAAAACTGTTTTTT. Protein: CATSIPWTDKSNEKLFF. The whole variable domain, filled in from reference TRBV15 and TRBJ1-4, reads DAMVIQNPRYQVTQFGKPVTLSCSQTLNHNVMYWYQQKSSQAPKLLFHYYDKDFNNEADTPDNFQSRRPNTSFCFLDIRSPGLGDTAMYLCATSIPWTDKSNEKLFFGSGTQLSVL.

This clonotype came up once. V gene TRBV11-1 combines with J gene TRBJ2-3, with TRBD1 matching over 7 bases. The CDR3 sequence is 12 residues long. V was pared by 9 bases and J by 5 bases, with 5 bases of the junction left unmatched. Looked up from germline, CDR1 is SGHAT and CDR2 is FQDESV (reference sequence). The CDR3 protein is CASRQGVDTQYF. The CDR3 DNA sequence: TGTGCCAGTAGACAGGGCGTAGATACGCAGTATTTT.

The rearrangement joins TRBV11-2 to TRBJ2-4; 9 bases fit TRBD1. TRBJ2-7 explains the end of the DNA better; the J call may be wrong. The CDR3 is 18 amino acids. Germline CDR1 SGHAT, CDR2 FQNNGV. The CDR3 loop reads CASSLVTLSGTGLGEQYF. The CDR3 DNA reads TGTGCCAGCAGCTTAGTGACGCTATCCGGGACAGGGTTAGGCGAGCAGTACTTC.

The V gene is TRBV15, the J gene TRBJ1-5; the D is unclear. The CDR3 is 15 residues long. Germline V CDR1 and CDR2: LNHNV, YYDKDF (reference sequence). Between the trimmed V and J ends, which lost 1 base and 4 bases, there was a span of 11 bases. Written as DNA, the CDR3 is TGTGCCACCAGCAGAGCCGGGGTAGCGAATCAGCCCCAGCATTTT. This sequence encodes CATSRAGVANQPQHF.

This clonotype was seen only once. Sequence at one end of the junction differs from germline and may be a read error. This chain links TRBV14 with TRBJ2-7; 9 positions agree with TRBD1. This CDR3 is built from 18 residues. Germline CDR1 reads SGHDN; CDR2 reads FVKESK. CDR3 amino acids: CASSPHPGQGPSSCEQYF. CDR3 in DNA: TGTGCCAGCAGCCCACACCCGGGACAGGGTCCTAGCTCCTGCGAGCAGTACTTC.

The sample holds a few counts of this clonotype. V usage is TRBV3-1 and J usage is TRBJ2-5; D possibly uses TRBD1 or TRBD2 (5 bases each). With 5 bases removed from V and 0 bases from J, the gap between germline ends came to 13 bases. Looked up from germline, CDR1 is LGHDT and CDR2 is YNNKEL (reference sequence). The CDR3 is 15 amino acids. CDR3 nucleotides: TGTGCCAGCAGCGACCGGGACGGGTACCAAGAGACCCAGTACTTC. It specifies CASSDRDGYQETQYF.

The chain uses TRBV4-3 and TRBJ2-7; 8 nucleotides align to TRBD1. The trim removed 0 bases at V and 1 base at J, leaving 5 bases unmatched. This CDR3 region has 16 residues. CDR1 and CDR2 (germline): LGHNA, YSLEER. The CDR3 bases are TGCGCCAGCAGCCAAGATGATGGGACAGGATCCTACGAGCAGTACTTC. Translated: CASSQDDGTGSYEQYF.

The genes are TRBV29-1 and TRBJ2-1; D remains unclear. This CDR3 contains 12 residues. V lost 4 bases and J 10 bases, leaving 14 bases between the germline ends. The germline V gene has CDR1 SQVTM and CDR2 ANQGSEA. CDR3 region: CSVVKRLPEQFF. The CDR3 DNA reads as TGCAGCGTTGTAAAGAGACTTCCCGAGCAGTTCTTC.

The CDR3 is CASTSDRVYEQYF. In DNA, the CDR3 is TGTGCCAGCACTTCAGATAGGGTCTACGAGCAGTACTTC. V usage is TRBV12-3 or TRBV12-4 and J usage is TRBJ2-4, with D uncertain. The assigned J gene may be wrong: the sequence end matches TRBJ2-7 better. The CDR3 loop spans 13 amino acids.

J is TRBJ1-6 and V is TRBV3-1; D gene uncertain. Trimming shortened V by 1 base and J by 7 bases, and 8 bases separated the two germline ends. The CDR3 runs to 14 residues. Germline V gene lookup returns CDR1 LGHDT and CDR2 YNNKEL (reference sequence). CDR3 coding DNA: TGTGCCAGCAGCCAAGCACAAGGAAATTCACCCCTCCACTTT. Protein sequence: CASSQAQGNSPLHF.

The chain recombines TRBV4-1 with TRBJ1-4, with TRBD1 matching over 7 bases. In germline, CDR1 is MGHRA, CDR2 YSYEKL. The CDR3 totals 15 residues. With 3 bases clipped from V and 3 bases from J, the junction kept 4 bases outside the gene matches. CDR3 sequence: CASSQATGPNEKLFF. The CDR3 coding sequence is TGCGCCAGCAGCCAGGCGACAGGGCCTAATGAAAAACTGTTTTTT.

CDR3 in amino acids: CASRELYGYTF. The CDR3 DNA reads TGTGCCAGCAGGGAACTATATGGCTACACCTTC. The chain uses TRBV6-1 and TRBJ1-2; D call uncertain. The CDR3 consists of 11 residues. V shed 6 bases and J shed 5 bases, with 7 bases lying between them. From germline, CDR1 is MNHNS and CDR2 SASEGT.

For this clonotype: An end of the junction does not agree with germline; a read error may underlie this. The chain combines TRBV5-6 with TRBJ2-3; 7 bases fit TRBD1. Germline CDR1 reads SGHDT; CDR2 reads YYEEEE. CDR3 length: 12 residues. The CDR3 is CASLLQGDTQYF. The CDR3 DNA reads TGTGCCAGTCTTCTCCAGGGGGACACGCAATATTTT.

This clonotype was picked up a small number of times. The chain carries TRBV9 and TRBJ1-2, with no clear D. Deletions cut 3 bases from V and 3 bases from J, with 6 bases between. In germline, CDR1 is SGDLS, CDR2 YYNGEE. The CDR3 spans 12 residues. This CDR3 is CASSDSYYGYTF. The CDR3 DNA follows: TGTGCCAGCAGCGACAGTTACTATGGCTACACCTTC.

CDR3 in amino acids: CASSASSRRDTHRDTEAFF. The CDR3 DNA reads TGTGCCAGCAGCGCCAGTAGCCGTAGGGACACCCACAGGGACACTGAAGCTTTCTTT. The chain carries TRBV9 and TRBJ1-1; perhaps TRBD1 as D (6 bases). Germline V gives CDR1 SGDLS, CDR2 YYNGEE. V lost 3 bases and J 3 bases, leaving 27 bases between the germline ends. The CDR3 length is 19 residues.

The CDR3 DNA reads as TGTGCCAGCAGGCTACCCCCTACTTACAGGATAACGAACACCGGGGAGCTGTTTTTT. Translated, it gives CASRLPPTYRITNTGELFF. V gene TRBV6-2 or TRBV6-3 combines with J gene TRBJ2-2; maybe TRBD1 (5 bases). This CDR3 is 19 amino acids long. Trimming stripped 6 bases from V and 0 bases from J, with 23 bases between. The V gene's germline CDR1 is MNHEY and CDR2 SVGEGT.

This chain joins TRBV20-1 and TRBJ2-5; a possible D gene is TRBD2 (5 bases). CDR1 and CDR2 from the germline V gene are DFQATT and SNEGSKA (reference sequence). CDR3 length: 14 residues. With 0 bases removed from V and 5 bases from J, the gap between germline ends came to 13 bases. CDR3 sequence: CSARDTRLRETQYF. Written as DNA, the CDR3 is TGCAGTGCTAGAGATACGCGACTAAGGGAGACCCAGTACTTC.

This chain links TRBV21-1 with TRBJ1-6. TRBV21-1 is recorded as a pseudogene. This CDR3 has 11 amino acids. The CDR3 DNA reads TGTGCCAGCAGCAAAAGGTCACCCCTCCACTTT. Its translation: CASSKRSPLHF.

This sequence joins TRBV7-3 and TRBJ2-5; D is perhaps TRBD2 (5 bases). Trimming stripped 5 bases from V and 0 bases from J, with 22 bases between. The germline V gene encodes CDR1 SGHTA and CDR2 FQGTGA. This CDR3 has 18 residues. CDR3 loop: CASSIRGGVYGNQETQYF. For the CDR3, the DNA is TGTGCCAGCAGCATAAGAGGTGGGGTTTACGGGAACCAAGAGACCCAGTACTTC.